A selection of T cell receptor beta chains follows, all from one sample in a study of blood T cell repertoires in COVID-19. Assay used: immunoSEQ multiplex PCR; TCRdb lists only in-frame clones, some missing. The data contain 450,000 or so clones, around nine tenths of them singletons. Sequences were obtained from peripheral blood. Receptors originate from a young man with COVID-19, enrolled during active disease. The CDR3 runs from the conserved cysteine through the conserved F or W. D genes are given only for firm matches. Only part of the rows carry a size: once, few, many, or a class if the clone is expanded.

size	V	D	J	CDR3	DNA
once	TRBV18	-	TRBJ2-5	CASSPETGVRETQYF	TGTGCCAGCTCCCCCGAGACAGGAGTCAGGGAGACCCAGTACTTC
-	TRBV2	-	TRBJ2-7	CASRPTLASYEQYF	TGTGCCAGCAGGCCGACACTAGCTTCCTACGAGCAGTACTTC
-	TRBV6-5	TRBD1	TRBJ2-7	CASRRSGQGYYEQYF	TGTGCCAGCAGGCGCTCGGGACAGGGATACTACGAGCAGTACTTC
-	TRBV5-6	-	TRBJ2-3	CASSLAGTNIDTQNF	TGTGCCAGCAGCTTGGCCGGGACAAATATCGATACGCAGAATTTT
-	TRBV24-1	TRBD1	TRBJ1-3	CATSDSGTGHGNTIYF	TGTGCCACCAGCGACTCCGGGACAGGGCACGGAAACACCATATATTTT
-	TRBV6-5	TRBD1	TRBJ1-2	CASSYSMRGQGYTF	TGTGCCAGCAGTTACTCGATGAGGGGGCAGGGCTACACCTTC
-	TRBV9	-	TRBJ2-7	CASSVADPVGGGLPYEQYF	TGTGCCAGCAGCGTAGCAGACCCTGTGGGGGGGGGCCTTCCCTACGAGCAGTACTTC
-	TRBV30	-	TRBJ1-6	CAWSARGFYNSPLHF	TGTGCCTGGAGTGCTAGGGGTTTTTATAATTCACCCCTCCACTTT
-	TRBV27	TRBD1	TRBJ2-1	CASSSGQGSYNEQFF	TGTGCCAGCAGTTCGGGACAGGGCTCCTACAATGAGCAGTTCTTC
-	TRBV12-3/TRBV12-4	-	TRBJ2-1	CASSPQDNEQFF	TGTGCCAGCAGTCCCCAGGACAATGAGCAGTTCTTC
once	TRBV2	-	TRBJ2-1	CASSADFNEQFF	TGTGCCAGCAGTGCTGACTTCAATGAGCAGTTCTTC
-	TRBV2	-	TRBJ2-2	CASSERRFGGELFF	TGTGCCAGCAGTGAACGGAGGTTTGGCGGGGAGCTGTTTTTT
-	TRBV7-2	-	TRBJ2-7	CASSPDWNSYEQYF	TGTGCCAGCAGCCCGGACTGGAACTCCTACGAGCAGTACTTC
once	TRBV30	TRBD2	TRBJ2-5	CAWSVLGLKYQETQYF	TGTGCCTGGAGTGTACTGGGACTAAAGTACCAAGAGACCCAGTACTTC
few	TRBV7-9	-	TRBJ2-7	CASSRRGFEQYF	TGTGCCAGCAGCCGTCGGGGGTTCGAGCAGTACTTC
-	TRBV19	-	TRBJ1-2	CASTSVRGAVPNYGYTF	TGTGCCAGTACCTCCGTGCGGGGTGCAGTTCCTAACTATGGCTACACCTTC
-	TRBV27	-	TRBJ2-7	CASARGYEQYF	TGTGCCAGCGCCCGGGGGTACGAGCAGTACTTC
-	TRBV7-9	-	TRBJ2-3	CASSPRGTDTQYF	TGTGCCAGCAGCCCCAGGGGCACAGATACGCAGTATTTT
once	TRBV3-1/TRBV3-2	TRBD2	TRBJ2-5	CASSRRRGQETQYF	TGTGCCAGCAGCCGGCGGCGGGGGCAAGAGACCCAGTACTTC
-	TRBV10-2	-	TRBJ1-2	CASSDNNYGYTF	TGCGCCAGCAGTGACAATAACTATGGCTACACCTTC
-	TRBV18	TRBD2	TRBJ2-5	CASSPTSGQETQYF	TGTGCCAGCTCGCCGACTAGCGGACAAGAGACCCAGTACTTC
-	TRBV19	TRBD1	TRBJ1-2	CASSMGQSYGYTF	TGTGCCAGTAGTATGGGACAGAGCTATGGCTACACCTTC
-	TRBV5-1	-	TRBJ2-4	CASSLGAEENIQYF	TGCGCCAGCAGCTTGGGTGCGGAGGAAAACATTCAGTACTTC
-	TRBV3-1/TRBV3-2	-	TRBJ2-1	CASSGGNEQFF	TGTGCCAGCAGCGGCGGTAATGAGCAGTTCTTC
-	TRBV28	TRBD2	TRBJ2-1	CASSFYRASGRAGEQFF	TGTGCCAGCAGTTTCTATCGCGCTAGCGGGAGAGCGGGTGAGCAGTTCTTC
-	TRBV24-1	TRBD1	TRBJ2-3	CATSDSYRGLRDTQYF	TGTGCCACCAGTGATTCTTATAGGGGGCTTCGGGATACGCAGTATTTT
few	TRBV5-6	-	TRBJ1-2	CASRREVNYGYTF	TGTGCCAGCAGGAGAGAGGTGAACTATGGCTACACCTTC
-	TRBV19	-	TRBJ1-2	CAAGTGFYGYTF	TGTGCCGCCGGAACAGGGTTCTATGGCTACACCTTC
-	TRBV12-3/TRBV12-4	TRBD2	TRBJ2-3	CASSPTSGGTQYF	TGTGCCAGCAGTCCTACTAGCGGGGGGACGCAGTATTTT
-	TRBV6-4	TRBD1	TRBJ1-3	CASSEPRGQGRNTIYF	TGTGCCAGCAGTGAACCTAGAGGACAGGGGAGAAACACCATATATTTT
few	TRBV7-9	-	TRBJ2-7	CASSFGGLLLEKYF	TGTGCCAGCAGCTTCGGGGGACTTCTTCTCGAAAAGTACTTC